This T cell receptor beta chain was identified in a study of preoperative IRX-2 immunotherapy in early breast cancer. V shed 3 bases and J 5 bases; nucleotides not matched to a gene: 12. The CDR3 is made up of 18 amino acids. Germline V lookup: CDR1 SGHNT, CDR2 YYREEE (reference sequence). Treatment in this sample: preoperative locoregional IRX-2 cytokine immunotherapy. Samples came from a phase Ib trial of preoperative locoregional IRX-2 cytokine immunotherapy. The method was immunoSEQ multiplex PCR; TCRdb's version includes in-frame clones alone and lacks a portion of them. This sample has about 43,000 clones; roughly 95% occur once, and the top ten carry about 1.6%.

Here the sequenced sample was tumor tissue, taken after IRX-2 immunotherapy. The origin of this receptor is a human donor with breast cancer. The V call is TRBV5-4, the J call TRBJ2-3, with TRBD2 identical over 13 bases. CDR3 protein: CASSSKQALAGGQDTQYF. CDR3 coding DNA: TGTGCCAGCAGCTCTAAACAGGCACTAGCGGGGGGGCAAGATACGCAGTATTTT. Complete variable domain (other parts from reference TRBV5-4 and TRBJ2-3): ETGVTQSPTHLIKTRGQQVTLRCSSQSGHNTVSWYQQALGQGPQFIFQYYREEENGRGNFPPRFSGLQFPNYSSELNVNALELDDSALYLCASSSKQALAGGQDTQYFGPGTRLTVL.